Listed below are T cell receptor beta chains from one sample, sequenced in a study of blood T cell repertoires in COVID-19. Sequencing used immunoSEQ multiplex PCR; TCRdb keeps in-frame clones, though not all of them. The table lists around 390,000 clones, 87% of them singletons. Sequenced sample: PBMCs or T cells enriched from blood (not recorded which). Source of these receptors: a woman between 45 and 65 years old who had recovered from COVID-19. Each CDR3 is given with its conserved first and last residue. The order of the fields is D gene, V gene, clone size, J gene, CDR3 protein, CDR3 DNA. D genes are given only for firm matches. Part of the rows lack a size; the others show once, few, many or a class for expanded clones.

d_gene: .
v_gene: TRBV12-3/TRBV12-4
abundance: .
j_gene: TRBJ1-3
CDR3aa: CASSSGNTIYF
CDR3nt: TGTGCCAGCTCATCTGGAAACACCATATATTTT

d_gene: TRBD1
v_gene: TRBV6-5
abundance: .
j_gene: TRBJ1-2
CDR3aa: CASINRGGEDGYTF
CDR3nt: TGTGCCAGCATTAACAGGGGCGGGGAGGATGGCTACACCTTC

d_gene: .
v_gene: TRBV4-2
abundance: .
j_gene: TRBJ1-2
CDR3aa: CASSQDRGYGYTF
CDR3nt: TGTGCCAGCAGCCAAGATAGAGGTTATGGCTACACCTTC

d_gene: .
v_gene: TRBV11-2
abundance: .
j_gene: TRBJ2-1
CDR3aa: CASSFTPFNEQFF
CDR3nt: TGTGCCAGCAGCTTTACACCATTCAATGAGCAGTTCTTC

d_gene: TRBD1
v_gene: TRBV7-2
abundance: .
j_gene: TRBJ1-6
CDR3aa: CASSLGQGVNSPLHF
CDR3nt: TGTGCCAGCAGCTTAGGACAGGGGGTTAATTCACCCCTCCACTTT

d_gene: .
v_gene: TRBV3-1/TRBV3-2
abundance: .
j_gene: TRBJ1-5
CDR3aa: CASSQGESTSNQPQHF
CDR3nt: TGTGCCAGCAGCCAAGGAGAGAGCACTAGCAATCAGCCCCAGCATTTT

d_gene: TRBD1
v_gene: TRBV27
abundance: .
j_gene: TRBJ2-4
CDR3aa: CASSKAGQALYF
CDR3nt: TGTGCCAGCAGTAAGGCGGGACAGGCCTTATACTTC

d_gene: TRBD2
v_gene: TRBV5-1
abundance: .
j_gene: TRBJ2-1
CDR3aa: CASSASGTSGGHSYNEQFF
CDR3nt: TGCGCCAGCAGCGCATCCGGGACTAGCGGGGGCCACTCCTACAATGAGCAGTTCTTC

d_gene: .
v_gene: TRBV5-3
abundance: .
j_gene: TRBJ1-2
CDR3aa: CARKKEEGITDPSYTF
CDR3nt: TGTGCCAGAAAAAAAGAAGAGGGAATAACGGATCCAAGCTACACCTTC

d_gene: .
v_gene: TRBV25-1
abundance: .
j_gene: TRBJ2-7
CDR3aa: CASSESPKEWSLAYEQYF
CDR3nt: TGTGCCAGCAGTGAAAGCCCCAAGGAGTGGTCCCTCGCCTACGAGCAGTACTTC

d_gene: .
v_gene: TRBV9
abundance: once
j_gene: TRBJ1-2
CDR3aa: CASSVTGTNYGYTF
CDR3nt: TGTGCCAGCAGCGTAACAGGGACTAACTATGGCTACACCTTC

d_gene: TRBD2
v_gene: TRBV2
abundance: .
j_gene: TRBJ2-5
CDR3aa: CASSGTSGGPGETQYF
CDR3nt: TGTGCCAGCAGTGGGACTAGCGGGGGTCCGGGGGAGACCCAGTACTTC

d_gene: .
v_gene: TRBV5-6
abundance: .
j_gene: TRBJ1-2
CDR3aa: CASSLTGHGYTF
CDR3nt: TGTGCCAGCAGCTTAACAGGGCATGGCTACACCTTC

d_gene: .
v_gene: TRBV30
abundance: .
j_gene: TRBJ2-7
CDR3aa: CAWSFAGQSYEQYF
CDR3nt: TGTGCCTGGAGTTTCGCGGGACAGTCCTACGAGCAGTACTTC